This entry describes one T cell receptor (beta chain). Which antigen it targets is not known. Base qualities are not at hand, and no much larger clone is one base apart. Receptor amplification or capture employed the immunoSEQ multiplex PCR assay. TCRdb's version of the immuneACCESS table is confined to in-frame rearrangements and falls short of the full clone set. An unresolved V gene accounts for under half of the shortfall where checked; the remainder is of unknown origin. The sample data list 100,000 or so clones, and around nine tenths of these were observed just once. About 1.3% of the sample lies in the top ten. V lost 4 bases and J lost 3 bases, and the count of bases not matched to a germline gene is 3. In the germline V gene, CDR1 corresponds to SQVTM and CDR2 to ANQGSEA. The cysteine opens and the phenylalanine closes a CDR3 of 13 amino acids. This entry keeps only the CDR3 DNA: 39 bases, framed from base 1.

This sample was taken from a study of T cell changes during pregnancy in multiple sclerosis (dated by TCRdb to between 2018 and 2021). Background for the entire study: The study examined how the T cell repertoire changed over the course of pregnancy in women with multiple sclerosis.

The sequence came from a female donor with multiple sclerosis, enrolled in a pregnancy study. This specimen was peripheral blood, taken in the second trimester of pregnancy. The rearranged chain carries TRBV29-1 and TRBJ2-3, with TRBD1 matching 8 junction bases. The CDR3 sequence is CSVGTGITDTQYF. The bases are TGCAGCGTTGGGACAGGGATTACAGATACGCAGTATTTT.